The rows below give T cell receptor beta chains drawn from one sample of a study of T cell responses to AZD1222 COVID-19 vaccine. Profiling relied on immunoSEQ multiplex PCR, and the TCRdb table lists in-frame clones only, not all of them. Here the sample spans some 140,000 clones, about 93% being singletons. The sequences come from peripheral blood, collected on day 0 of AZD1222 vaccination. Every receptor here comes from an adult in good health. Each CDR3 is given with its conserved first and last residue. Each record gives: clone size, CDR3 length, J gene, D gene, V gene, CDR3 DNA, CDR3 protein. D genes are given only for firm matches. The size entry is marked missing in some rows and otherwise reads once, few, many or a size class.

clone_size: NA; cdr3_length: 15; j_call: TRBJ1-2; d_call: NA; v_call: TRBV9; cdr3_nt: TGTGCCAGCAGCCTACAGGGAGCTAGTAGATATGGCTACACCTTC; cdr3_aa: CASSLQGASRYGYTF
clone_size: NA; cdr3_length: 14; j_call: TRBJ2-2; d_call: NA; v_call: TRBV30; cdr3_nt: TGTGCCACTGGGGGACCCGCGAACACCGGGGAGCTGTTTTTT; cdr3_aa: CATGGPANTGELFF
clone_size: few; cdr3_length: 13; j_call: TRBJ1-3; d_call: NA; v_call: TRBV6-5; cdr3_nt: TGTGCCAGCGGGGCCCTCCGTAGGAACACCATATATTTT; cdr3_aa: CASGALRRNTIYF
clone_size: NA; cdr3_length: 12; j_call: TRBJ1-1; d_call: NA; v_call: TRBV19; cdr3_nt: TGTGCCAGTAGTATACGCGCCGACGAAGCTTTCTTT; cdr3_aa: CASSIRADEAFF
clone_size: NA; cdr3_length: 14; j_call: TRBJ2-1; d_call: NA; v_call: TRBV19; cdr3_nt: TGTGCCAGTCGGGCGGAGAGCTCCTACAATGAGCAGTTCTTC; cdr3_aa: CASRAESSYNEQFF
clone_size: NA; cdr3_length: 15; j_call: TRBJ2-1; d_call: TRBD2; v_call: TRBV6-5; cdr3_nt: TGTGCCAGCAGTCAGACTAGCGGGGGTTACAATGAGCAGTTCTTC; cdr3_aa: CASSQTSGGYNEQFF
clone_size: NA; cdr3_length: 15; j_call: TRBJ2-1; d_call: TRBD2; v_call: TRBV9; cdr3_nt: TGTGCCAGCAGCGTAGGCGGGGGGGCATACAATGAGCAGTTCTTC; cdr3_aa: CASSVGGGAYNEQFF
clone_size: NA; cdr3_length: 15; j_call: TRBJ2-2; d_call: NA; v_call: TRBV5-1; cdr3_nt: TGCGCCAGCAGCTTGGTCCCAGAAAACACCGGGGAGCTGTTTTTT; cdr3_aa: CASSLVPENTGELFF
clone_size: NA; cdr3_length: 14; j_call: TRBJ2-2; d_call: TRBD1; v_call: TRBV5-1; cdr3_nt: TGCGCCAGCCGCAGGGGGCGGGACACCGGGGAGCTGTTTTTT; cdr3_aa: CASRRGRDTGELFF
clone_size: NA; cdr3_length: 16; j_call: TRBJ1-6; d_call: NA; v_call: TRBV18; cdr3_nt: TGTGCCAGCTCACCTCGACCCCCTAATGGGGATTCACCCCTCCACTTT; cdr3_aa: CASSPRPPNGDSPLHF
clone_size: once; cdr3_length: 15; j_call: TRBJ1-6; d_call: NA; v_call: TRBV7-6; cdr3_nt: TGTGCCAGCAGCTTAGATCCCACCTATAATTCACCCCTCCACTTT; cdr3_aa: CASSLDPTYNSPLHF
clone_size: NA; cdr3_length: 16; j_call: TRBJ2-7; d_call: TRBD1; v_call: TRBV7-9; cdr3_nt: TGTGCCAGCAGCTTAGACGGACAGGGGCCTGAGTGGGAGCAGTACTTC; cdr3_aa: CASSLDGQGPEWEQYF
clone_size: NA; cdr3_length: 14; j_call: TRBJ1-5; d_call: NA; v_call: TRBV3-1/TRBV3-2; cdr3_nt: TGTGCCAGCAGCCAATGGGGGGGCAATCAGCCCCAGCATTTT; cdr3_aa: CASSQWGGNQPQHF
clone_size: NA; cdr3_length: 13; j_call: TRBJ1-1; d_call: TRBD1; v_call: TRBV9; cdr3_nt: TGTGCCAGCACGGGACAGGGGAACACTGAAGCTTTCTTT; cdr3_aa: CASTGQGNTEAFF
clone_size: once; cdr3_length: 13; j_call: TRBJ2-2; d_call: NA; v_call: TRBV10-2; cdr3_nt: TGCGCCACCACTGTGGGGGTACCAGGGGAGCTGTTTTTT; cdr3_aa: CATTVGVPGELFF
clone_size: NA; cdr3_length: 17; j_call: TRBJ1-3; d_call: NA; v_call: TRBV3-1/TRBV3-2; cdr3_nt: TGTGCCAGCACGGACGACAGTTCCTCTTTCTCTGGAAACACCATATATTTT; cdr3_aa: CASTDDSSSFSGNTIYF
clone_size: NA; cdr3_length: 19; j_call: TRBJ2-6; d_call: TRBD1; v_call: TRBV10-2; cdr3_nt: TGCGCCAGCATTCCCCGCCGGGACAGTCCCCTTTATGGGGCCAACGTCCTGACTTTC; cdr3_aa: CASIPRRDSPLYGANVLTF
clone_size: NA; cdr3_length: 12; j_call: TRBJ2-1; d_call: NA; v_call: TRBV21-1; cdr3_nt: TGTGCCGCCCGGGGGAGATACAATGAGCAGTTCTTC; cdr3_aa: CAARGRYNEQFF
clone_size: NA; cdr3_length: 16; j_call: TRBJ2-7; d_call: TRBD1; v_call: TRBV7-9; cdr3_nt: TGTGCCAGCACCTCAGGTGCGACAGGGGGCTCGTACGAGCAGTACTTC; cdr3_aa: CASTSGATGGSYEQYF
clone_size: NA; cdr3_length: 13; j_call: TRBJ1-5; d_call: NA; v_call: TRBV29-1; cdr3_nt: TGCAGCGTCCGATGGGCCTCCAATCAGCCCCAGCATTTT; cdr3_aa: CSVRWASNQPQHF
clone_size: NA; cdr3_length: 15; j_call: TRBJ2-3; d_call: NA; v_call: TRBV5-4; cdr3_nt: TGTGCCAGCAGCGGACCGGGATCAACCACAGATACGCAGTATTTT; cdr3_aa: CASSGPGSTTDTQYF
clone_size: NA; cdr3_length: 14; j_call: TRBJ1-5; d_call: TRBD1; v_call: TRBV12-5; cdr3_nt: TGTGCTAGTGGTCCCGGACAGGGCCATCAGCCCCAGCATTTT; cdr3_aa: CASGPGQGHQPQHF
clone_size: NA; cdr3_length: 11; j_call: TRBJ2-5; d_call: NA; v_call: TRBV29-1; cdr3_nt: TGCAGCGTTGGCGCAGGAGAGACCCAGTACTTC; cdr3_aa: CSVGAGETQYF
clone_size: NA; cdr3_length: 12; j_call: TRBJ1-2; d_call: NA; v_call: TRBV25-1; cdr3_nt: TGTGCCAGCAGTGATCAGGGCTATGGCTACACCTTC; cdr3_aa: CASSDQGYGYTF